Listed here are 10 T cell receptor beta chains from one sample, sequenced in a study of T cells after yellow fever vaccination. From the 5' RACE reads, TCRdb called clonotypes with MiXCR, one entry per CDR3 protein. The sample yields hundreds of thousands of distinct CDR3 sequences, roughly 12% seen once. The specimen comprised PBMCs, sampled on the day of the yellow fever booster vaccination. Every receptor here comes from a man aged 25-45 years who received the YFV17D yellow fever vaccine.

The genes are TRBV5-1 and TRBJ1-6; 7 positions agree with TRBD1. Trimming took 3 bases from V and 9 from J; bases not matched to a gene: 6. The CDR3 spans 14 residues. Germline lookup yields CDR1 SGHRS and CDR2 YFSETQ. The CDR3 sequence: CASSYGQEFSPLHF. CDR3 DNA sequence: TGCGCCAGCAGCTATGGACAGGAGTTTTCACCCCTCCACTTT.

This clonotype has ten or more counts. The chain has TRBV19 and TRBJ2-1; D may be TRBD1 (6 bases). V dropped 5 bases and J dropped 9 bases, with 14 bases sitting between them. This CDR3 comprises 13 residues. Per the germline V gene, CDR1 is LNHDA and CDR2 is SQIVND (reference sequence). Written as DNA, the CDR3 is TGTGCCAGTAGTTTACAGGGCGGAGGTGAGCAGTTCTTC. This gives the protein CASSLQGGGEQFF. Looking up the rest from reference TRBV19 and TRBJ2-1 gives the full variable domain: DGGITQSPKYLFRKEGQNVTLSCEQNLNHDAMYWYRQDPGQGLRLIYYSQIVNDFQKGDIAEGYSVSREKKESFPLTVTSAQKNPTAFYLCASSLQGGGEQFFGPGTRLTVL.

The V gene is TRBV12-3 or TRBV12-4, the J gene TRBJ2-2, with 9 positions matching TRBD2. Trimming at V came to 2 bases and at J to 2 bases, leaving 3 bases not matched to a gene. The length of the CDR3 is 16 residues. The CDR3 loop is CASSLNSGSNTGELFF. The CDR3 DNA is TGTGCCAGCAGTTTAAATAGCGGGAGCAACACCGGGGAGCTGTTTTTT.

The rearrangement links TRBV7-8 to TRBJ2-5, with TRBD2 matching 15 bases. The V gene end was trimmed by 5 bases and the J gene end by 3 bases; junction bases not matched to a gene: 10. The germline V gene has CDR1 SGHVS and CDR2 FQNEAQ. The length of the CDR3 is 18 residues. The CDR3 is CASSPGLAGGLRKETQYF. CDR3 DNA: TGTGCCAGCAGCCCGGGACTAGCGGGAGGTCTCCGCAAAGAGACCCAGTACTTC.

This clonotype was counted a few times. CDR3 loop: CASSLVGASGRTYF. The DNA of the CDR3 is TGTGCCAGCAGCTTAGTAGGGGCTAGCGGGAGAACGTATTTT. This chain connects TRBV11-2 to TRBJ2-3, with TRBD2 matching over 10 bases. CDR3 size: 14 residues. Germline V lookup: CDR1 SGHAT, CDR2 FQNNGV. V lost 1 base and J lost 14; bases outside the gene matches: 9.

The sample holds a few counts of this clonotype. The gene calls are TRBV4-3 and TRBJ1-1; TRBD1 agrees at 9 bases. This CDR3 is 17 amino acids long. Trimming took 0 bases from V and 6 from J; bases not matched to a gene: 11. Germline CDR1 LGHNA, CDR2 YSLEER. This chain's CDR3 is CASSQDGVQGAHAEAFF. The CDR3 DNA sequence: TGCGCCAGCAGCCAAGATGGAGTACAGGGGGCGCATGCTGAAGCTTTCTTT.

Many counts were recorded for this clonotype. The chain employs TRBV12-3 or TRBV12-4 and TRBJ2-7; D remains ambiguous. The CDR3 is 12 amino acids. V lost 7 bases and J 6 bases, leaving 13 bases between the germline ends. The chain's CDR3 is CASTSEAPEQYF. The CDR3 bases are TGTGCCAGCACCTCCGAGGCCCCCGAGCAGTACTTC.

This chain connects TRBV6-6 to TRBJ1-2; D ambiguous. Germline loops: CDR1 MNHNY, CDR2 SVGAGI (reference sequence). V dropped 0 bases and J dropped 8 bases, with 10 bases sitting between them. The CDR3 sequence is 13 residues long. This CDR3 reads CASSYSIAVGYTF. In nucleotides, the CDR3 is TGTGCCAGCAGTTACTCGATAGCCGTCGGCTACACCTTC.

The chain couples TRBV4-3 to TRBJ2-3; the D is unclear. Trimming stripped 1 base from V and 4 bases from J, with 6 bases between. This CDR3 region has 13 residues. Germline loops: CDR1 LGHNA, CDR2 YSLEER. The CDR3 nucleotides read TGCGCCAGCAGCCAAGGACCGGCAGATACGCAGTATTTT. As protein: CASSQGPADTQYF.

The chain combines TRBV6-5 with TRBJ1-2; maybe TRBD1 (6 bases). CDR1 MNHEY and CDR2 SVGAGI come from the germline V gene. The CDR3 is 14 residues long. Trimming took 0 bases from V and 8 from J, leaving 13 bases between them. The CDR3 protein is CASSYSAGAVGYTF. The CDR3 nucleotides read TGTGCCAGCAGTTACTCAGCGGGGGCGGTCGGCTACACCTTC.